The rows below give T cell receptor beta chains drawn from one sample of a study of OX40 agonist ivuxolimab in advanced cancers. Produced via immunoSEQ multiplex PCR; TCRdb's table is partial and in-frame only. The sample contains approximately 77,000 clones, approximately 92% of which appear only once. Material: CD4+ or CD8+ T cells sorted from blood, obtained in a trial of the OX40 agonist ivuxolimab. Receptors originate from an adult with an advanced solid tumor such as melanoma, head and neck, liver or kidney cancer. Both conserved end residues are part of each CDR3.

J gene,V gene,CDR3 protein
TRBJ2-5,TRBV11-2,CASSPGQAGGKTQYF
TRBJ1-1,TRBV4-3,CASSQETRPFF
TRBJ1-4,TRBV28,CASVGTTNEKLFF
TRBJ2-3,TRBV7-7,CASSLTSIMDTQYF
TRBJ1-1,TRBV19,CASSIMDLGNTEAFF
TRBJ2-1,TRBV18,CASSPQAAGNEQFF
TRBJ1-2,TRBV14,CASSQGTGYGYTF
TRBJ1-1,TRBV27,CAIRGNTEAFF
TRBJ2-2,TRBV6-4,CASSTGTGVGELFF
TRBJ2-1,TRBV7-2,CASSLSGGVFNEQFF
TRBJ2-5,TRBV19,CASSGAGARETQYF
TRBJ1-4,TRBV4-3,CASSQDQFGQGGEKLFF
TRBJ2-7,TRBV5-5,CASSLAPGQGVYEQYF
TRBJ2-1,TRBV27,CASSLTGVPYNEQFF
TRBJ1-1,TRBV28,CASSLPPWNTEAFF
TRBJ2-7,TRBV7-9,CASSLDGTSSSEQYF
TRBJ2-3,TRBV2,CASSEVGTDTQYF
TRBJ2-3,TRBV5-1,CASSFGTGGTDTQYF
TRBJ1-5,TRBV7-2,CASSSGTGPNQPQHF
TRBJ1-5,TRBV19,CASSIVANQPQHF
TRBJ1-4,TRBV11-1,CASSLEGTIRGEKLFF
TRBJ2-1,TRBV5-8,CASSLTRVGEQFF
TRBJ2-7,TRBV5-1,CASSSGDSYEQYF
TRBJ1-1,TRBV7-2,CASSPNQGRNTEAFF
TRBJ1-2,TRBV10-1,CASSESDGGGNGYTF
TRBJ1-1,TRBV2,CASSDRVVGTEAFF
TRBJ1-3,TRBV10-3,CAIRQGLSGNTIYF
TRBJ2-7,TRBV15,CATSRPNAGSSGEQYF
TRBJ2-2,TRBV5-1,CASSLAGGADTGELFF
TRBJ2-1,TRBV5-1,CASSPLILREGPYNEQFF
TRBJ2-3,TRBV27,CASSPRTSGADTQYF
TRBJ2-7,TRBV5-6,CASSLDRAYEQYF
TRBJ1-2,TRBV7-2,CASSLYTDYGYTF
TRBJ2-5,TRBV5-6,CASSLVWEETQYF
TRBJ1-5,TRBV6-1,CASSEGTVYQPQHF
TRBJ2-3,TRBV7-2,CASSLVASGGAADTQYF
TRBJ2-7,TRBV28,CASSRPGLSSYEQYF
TRBJ2-3,TRBV5-1,CASSGGTSGGPDTQYF
TRBJ1-4,TRBV28,CATLDRHVEKLFF
TRBJ2-1,TRBV27,CASRLSGSNEQFF
TRBJ1-3,TRBV2,CASIIGGDLTGNTIYF
TRBJ2-7,TRBV21-1,CASSKGSRRQGPSYEQYF
TRBJ1-4,TRBV25-1,CASKAKGTINEKLFF
TRBJ1-6,TRBV5-4,CASSLVGAGANSPLHF
TRBJ1-1,TRBV19,CASSTTGLNTEAFF
TRBJ2-3,TRBV30,CAWTGTGSTQYF
TRBJ1-1,TRBV28,CASSLGKGNTEAFF
TRBJ2-3,TRBV28,CASSELAGYTDTQYF
TRBJ1-4,TRBV25-1,CASSLSGTGGEKLFF
TRBJ1-1,TRBV5-5,CASSPGPGGDTEAFF
TRBJ2-3,TRBV5-1,CASSSLSLATTDTQYF
TRBJ1-1,TRBV7-2,CASSLIMENTEAFF
TRBJ2-7,TRBV10-3,CAIGVIGGTGTDEQYF
TRBJ1-1,TRBV10-1,CASSNRQNTEAFF
TRBJ2-5,TRBV2,CASSVRNQETQYF
TRBJ2-5,TRBV7-9,CASSFQGVQETQYF
TRBJ1-1,TRBV6-1,CASSEVAVEAFF
TRBJ2-5,TRBV10-3,CASSRGSETQYF